The next 30 T cell receptor beta chains were all read from a single sample in a study of T cell clones after liver transplantation. The table came from immunoSEQ multiplex PCR; TCRdb's copy has only in-frame clones and leaves some out. The sample yields roughly 60,000 clones, about two thirds seen once. This material consisted of CD4+ T cells from blood, taken at the roughly 15-month timepoint. These TCRs come from a human patient who received a liver transplant. Some T cells may possibly be graft donor cells.

The table lists this clone with a few counts. The chain employs TRBV7-8 and TRBJ1-2; TRBD1 matches 9 bases. With V trimmed by 5 bases and J by 10 bases, 8 bases remained unmatched. This CDR3 has 13 residues. Germline V gene data show CDR1 as SGHVS and CDR2 as FQNEAQ. The CDR3 sequence: CASSDGTGLAYTF. The CDR3, as DNA: TGTGCCAGCAGCGACGGGACAGGGTTAGCCTACACCTTC.

V usage is TRBV28 and J usage is TRBJ1-2; D not certain. The V gene's germline CDR1 is MDHEN and CDR2 SYDVKM. V was clipped by 10 bases and J by 2 bases, with 17 bases between them. The CDR3 is made up of 14 amino acids. The CDR3, as DNA: TGTGCCACCCAATACAGATCGGAGAACTATGGCTACACCTTC. This translates into CATQYRSENYGYTF.

The chain joins TRBV9 to TRBJ1-1, with a possible D match to TRBD1 (5 bases). Germline V gene sequence: CDR1 SGDLS, CDR2 YYNGEE. The CDR3 length is 15 residues. V gave up 4 bases and J gave up 4 bases, with 17 bases separating them. CDR3 DNA: TGTGCCAGCAGCCCTCGCGGGGCCATAGGCACTGAAGCTTTCTTT. It encodes CASSPRGAIGTEAFF. Full variable domain (remainder filled in from reference TRBV9 and TRBJ1-1): DSGVTQTPKHLITATGQRVTLRCSPRSGDLSVYWYQQSLDQGLQFLIQYYNGEERAKGNILERFSAQQFPDLHSELNLSSLELGDSALYFCASSPRGAIGTEAFFGQGTRLTVV.

The V call is TRBV5-1, the J call TRBJ2-3; no clear D gene. CDR1 and CDR2 from the germline V gene are SGHRS and YFSETQ. CDR3 size: 14 residues. Trimming removed 5 bases at V and 2 bases at J, with 12 bases between. CDR3 residues: CASRPDQDTDTQYF. DNA for the CDR3: TGCGCCAGCAGACCCGACCAGGACACAGATACGCAGTATTTT. Full variable domain (rest looked up from reference TRBV5-1 and TRBJ2-3): KAGVTQTPRYLIKTRGQQVTLSCSPISGHRSVSWYQQTPGQGLQFLFEYFSETQRNKGNFPGRFSGRQFSNSRSEMNVSTLELGDSALYLCASRPDQDTDTQYFGPGTRLTVL.

This clone was seen more than once but under ten times. The J gene is TRBJ1-2, the V gene TRBV19, with 10 nucleotides matching TRBD1. Germline CDR1 LNHDA, CDR2 SQIVND (reference sequence). J lost 3 bases, V lost 3 bases, and 7 bases had no gene match. The CDR3 runs 16 residues. The CDR3 sequence: CASSMGGTGADYGYTF. CDR3 bases: TGTGCCAGTAGTATGGGAGGGACAGGGGCGGACTATGGCTACACCTTC.

V is TRBV13 and J is TRBJ2-2; 12 bases map to TRBD1. Germline CDR1 PRHDT, CDR2 FYEKMQ (reference sequence). V trimming: 4 bases; J trimming: 5 bases; junction bases outside the gene matches: 8. This CDR3 has 17 amino acids. The CDR3 DNA follows: TGTGCCAGCAGCTCCCGGGACAGGGGGCTAAGGACCGGGGAGCTGTTTTTT. Protein: CASSSRDRGLRTGELFF.

The V gene is TRBV7-8, the J gene TRBJ1-5, with D tentatively TRBD1 (5 bases). The germline V gene has CDR1 SGHVS and CDR2 FQNEAQ. V was pared by 1 base and J by 6 bases, with 10 bases between. This CDR3 spans 14 amino acids. This CDR3 reads CASSLGGAGQPQHF. CDR3 nucleotides: TGTGCCAGCAGCTTAGGTGGGGCTGGTCAGCCCCAGCATTTT.

V gene TRBV18 combines with J gene TRBJ2-3; no firm D call. From germline, CDR1 is KGHSH and CDR2 LQKENI. The CDR3 loop spans 14 amino acids. V was cut by 2 bases and J by 0 bases, with 6 bases left in between. Here the CDR3 reads CASSPIPSTDTQYF. In DNA form, the CDR3 reads TGTGCCAGCTCACCAATTCCAAGCACAGATACGCAGTATTTT. Full variable domain (remainder filled in from reference TRBV18 and TRBJ2-3): NAGVMQNPRHLVRRRGQEARLRCSPMKGHSHVYWYRQLPEEGLKFMVYLQKENIIDESGMPKERFSAEFPKEGPSILRIQQVVRGDSAAYFCASSPIPSTDTQYFGPGTRLTVL.

The rearrangement links TRBV2 to TRBJ2-6; no definite D call. V lost 3 bases and J 2 bases, leaving 5 bases between the germline ends. The CDR3 totals 14 residues. In germline, CDR1 is SNHLY, CDR2 FYNNEI. CDR3 nucleotide sequence: TGTGCCAGCAGTGAGAGTACTGGGGCCAACGTCCTGACTTTC. Residues: CASSESTGANVLTF.

V usage is TRBV15 and J usage is TRBJ1-1; D call uncertain. The V gene's germline CDR1 is LNHNV and CDR2 YYDKDF (reference sequence). V was cut by 0 bases and J by 8 bases, with 19 bases left in between. The CDR3 consists of 16 residues. The chain's CDR3 is CATSRDEESARYEAFF. The CDR3 bases are TGTGCCACCAGCAGAGATGAAGAGTCAGCGCGCTACGAAGCTTTCTTT.

The gene calls are TRBV11-3 and TRBJ2-7; 7 positions agree with TRBD1. Losses at the gene ends were 1 base for V and 6 bases for J; bases not matched to a gene: 6. The CDR3 runs to 14 residues. CDR1 SGHNT and CDR2 YENEEA come from the germline V gene. CDR3 DNA sequence: TGTGCCAGCAGCTTAGTAGGGACAGCCGGCGAGCAGTACGTC. Encoded protein: CASSLVGTAGEQYV.

This sequence joins TRBV7-2 and TRBJ1-6; 7 bases fit TRBD1. Per germline, CDR1 SGHTA and CDR2 FQGNSA. The trim removed 5 bases at V and 7 bases at J, leaving 2 bases unmatched. CDR3 length: 13 amino acids. This chain's CDR3 is CASSGQENSPLHF. In nucleotides, the CDR3 is TGTGCCAGCAGCGGACAGGAAAATTCACCCCTCCACTTT.

J is TRBJ2-1 and V is TRBV5-1; D call uncertain. CDR1 is SGHRS and CDR2 is YFSETQ in the germline V gene. The CDR3 loop spans 14 amino acids. The ends were cut back, 0 bases at V and 6 bases at J, with 10 bases in the middle. CDR3 residues: CASSLDSAFNEQFF. The DNA for the CDR3 is TGCGCCAGCAGCTTGGATTCCGCGTTCAATGAGCAGTTCTTC.

The rearrangement links TRBV19 to TRBJ2-4; TRBD2 is a possible D gene (6 bases). The CDR3 length is 16 residues. Germline CDR1 and CDR2: LNHDA and SQIVND (reference sequence). Trimming removed 2 bases from V and 0 bases from J, with 11 bases in between. The CDR3 spells CASSIRGGIAKNIQYF. The CDR3, as DNA: TGTGCCAGTAGTATACGAGGAGGGATAGCCAAAAACATTCAGTACTTC.

Note on this clone: The junction does not match germline at one end; this may be a read error. The V gene is TRBV2, the J gene TRBJ2-1; D gene ambiguous. The CDR3 totals 15 residues. Per the germline V gene, CDR1 is SNHLY and CDR2 is FYNNEI. The CDR3 nucleotides read TGTGCCAGCAGTGAACAGACCACCTCCCACAATGAGCAGTTCTTC. Translated, it gives CASSEQTTSHNEQFF.

This clone was seen ten or more times. This rearrangement joins TRBV4-3 to TRBJ1-4; TRBD1 might be the D (5 bases). The CDR3 runs to 17 residues. The germline V gene encodes CDR1 LGHNA and CDR2 YSLEER. V lost 3 bases to trimming and J lost 0 bases, with 14 bases between them. The DNA for the CDR3 is TGCGCCAGCAGCCAGCAGGGTCAGGGCGCAACTAATGAAAAACTGTTTTTT. Amino acid sequence: CASSQQGQGATNEKLFF.

The chain has TRBV5-1 and TRBJ1-2; 8 bases are a match to TRBD1. The V segment lost 4 bases and the J segment 6 bases; nucleotides outside the gene matches: 8. The CDR3 loop spans 14 amino acids. Germline CDR1 SGHRS, CDR2 YFSETQ. The CDR3 DNA sequence: TGCGCCAGCAGCGCGGACGGACAGGGAAATGGCTACACCTTC. This codes for CASSADGQGNGYTF.

In its sample, this clone was seen a few times. The V gene is TRBV15, the J gene TRBJ1-1; D is unresolved. The CDR3 contains 16 residues. The V gene lost 1 base and the J gene lost 4 bases, with 16 bases spanning the gap. Germline lookup yields CDR1 LNHNV and CDR2 YYDKDF (reference sequence). The CDR3 loop reads CATSRGNGIWGTEAFF. CDR3 coding DNA: TGTGCCACCAGCAGAGGGAATGGGATTTGGGGCACTGAAGCTTTCTTT.

This clone was seen a handful of times. The chain recombines TRBV6-5 with TRBJ1-4; D gene uncertain. In germline, CDR1 is MNHEY, CDR2 SVGAGI. Trimming removed 5 bases from V and 7 bases from J, with 14 bases in between. The CDR3 contains 14 residues. This CDR3 is CASSPRAGGEKLFF. Written as DNA, the CDR3 is TGTGCCAGCAGTCCCCGGGCAGGCGGTGAAAAACTGTTTTTT.

This clone was counted once. The chain employs TRBV28 and TRBJ1-2; D may be TRBD1 (5 bases). Germline lookup yields CDR1 MDHEN and CDR2 SYDVKM. V dropped 6 bases and J dropped 2 bases, with 16 bases sitting between them. There are 15 residues in the CDR3. The chain's CDR3 is CASRFGHLGNYGYTF. The CDR3 nucleotides read TGTGCCAGCAGATTCGGACACCTGGGGAACTATGGCTACACCTTC.

This clone was detected only a few times. The chain joins TRBV7-2 to TRBJ2-7; D might be TRBD2 (7 bases). Germline V gives CDR1 SGHTA, CDR2 FQGNSA. The V gene lost 5 bases and the J gene lost 5 bases, with 16 bases spanning the gap. This CDR3 comprises 14 residues. CDR3 sequence reads: CASSNPGGPDEQYF. CDR3 in DNA: TGTGCCAGCAGCAACCCGGGGGGCCCCGACGAGCAGTACTTC.

This clone has at least ten counts. This chain links TRBV9 with TRBJ2-2, with 7 bases lining up with TRBD2. With 5 bases clipped from V and 3 bases from J, the junction kept 7 bases outside the gene matches. The germline V gene encodes CDR1 SGDLS and CDR2 YYNGEE. This CDR3 contains 15 residues. CDR3 DNA: TGTGCCAGCAGTCGGGGGGACCTTGACACCGGGGAGCTGTTTTTT. Translated, it gives CASSRGDLDTGELFF.

This clone was recorded only once. The gene calls are TRBV19 and TRBJ1-6; D is unclear. Between the trimmed V and J ends, which lost 7 bases and 6 bases, there was a span of 10 bases. Germline V CDR1 and CDR2: LNHDA, SQIVND (reference sequence). CDR3 length: 13 residues. CDR3 amino acids: CASMQAANSPLHF. CDR3 nucleotides: TGTGCCAGTATGCAGGCTGCTAATTCACCCCTCCACTTT.

The V call is TRBV11-3, the J call TRBJ1-2; D gene unclear. Germline CDR1 reads SGHNT; CDR2 reads YENEEA. The V and J ends lost 3 bases and 2 bases respectively, with 7 bases between them. The CDR3 consists of 13 residues. The CDR3 loop is CASSFRTNYGYTF. CDR3 bases: TGTGCCAGCAGCTTCCGCACCAACTATGGCTACACCTTC.

The chain is built from TRBV14 and TRBJ2-2, with no clear D. Per the germline V gene, CDR1 is SGHDN and CDR2 is FVKESK. The V gene lost 1 base and the J gene lost 7 bases, with 4 bases spanning the gap. The length of the CDR3 is 12 residues. The CDR3, as DNA: TGTGCCAGCAGCCAAGCCCTCGGGGAGCTGTTTTTT. This translates into CASSQALGELFF.

CDR3 DNA: TGTGCCAGCCATGGACAGGCTGAAATATCACCCCTCCACTTT. Residues: CASHGQAEISPLHF. This chain links TRBV2 with TRBJ1-6; TRBD1 agrees at 7 bases. The CDR3 covers 14 residues. The germline V gene has CDR1 SNHLY and CDR2 FYNNEI. Losses at the gene ends were 8 bases for V and 10 bases for J; bases not matched to a gene: 11. The variable domain in full, with the rest retrieved from reference TRBV2 and TRBJ1-6, is EPEVTQTPSHQVTQMGQEVILRCVPISNHLYFYWYRQILGQKVEFLVSFYNNEISEKSEIFDDQFSVERPDGSNFTLKIRSTKLEDSAMYFCASHGQAEISPLHFGNGTRLTVT.

The rearrangement joins TRBV5-6 to TRBJ2-3; possible D gene TRBD1, 6 bases. The length of the CDR3 is 14 residues. Germline V gene lookup returns CDR1 SGHDT and CDR2 YYEEEE. Trimming took 2 bases from V and 4 from J, leaving 11 bases between them. CDR3 sequence (DNA): TGTGCCAGCAGCTTTTCGACAGGTTCAGATACGCAGTATTTT. Its translation is CASSFSTGSDTQYF.

This chain links TRBV6-5 with TRBJ1-1; the D is unclear. From germline, CDR1 is MNHEY and CDR2 SVGAGI. With 0 bases removed from V and 7 bases from J, the gap between germline ends came to 12 bases. The CDR3 loop spans 14 amino acids. The CDR3, as DNA: TGTGCCAGCAGTTACTCGACGGAGTGGGTTGAAGCTTTCTTT. This gives the protein CASSYSTEWVEAFF.

The CDR3 nucleotides read TGTGCCAGCAGTCCAGGGGATAGAACTAATGAAAAACTGTTTTTT. This sequence encodes CASSPGDRTNEKLFF. The V call is TRBV28, the J call TRBJ1-4; D may be TRBD1 (6 bases). V was clipped by 5 bases and J by 1 base, with 11 bases between them. The CDR3 totals 15 residues. CDR1 MDHEN and CDR2 SYDVKM come from the germline V gene.

The chain recombines TRBV10-1 with TRBJ2-3, with D perhaps TRBD2 (5 bases). Germline V gene lookup returns CDR1 WNHNN and CDR2 SYGVQD (reference sequence). CDR3 size: 15 residues. Between the trimmed V and J ends, which lost 0 bases and 1 base, there was a span of 8 bases. DNA of the CDR3: TGCGCCAGCAGTGAGTCGTGGGAGCGCACAGATACGCAGTATTTT. Translating gives CASSESWERTDTQYF.